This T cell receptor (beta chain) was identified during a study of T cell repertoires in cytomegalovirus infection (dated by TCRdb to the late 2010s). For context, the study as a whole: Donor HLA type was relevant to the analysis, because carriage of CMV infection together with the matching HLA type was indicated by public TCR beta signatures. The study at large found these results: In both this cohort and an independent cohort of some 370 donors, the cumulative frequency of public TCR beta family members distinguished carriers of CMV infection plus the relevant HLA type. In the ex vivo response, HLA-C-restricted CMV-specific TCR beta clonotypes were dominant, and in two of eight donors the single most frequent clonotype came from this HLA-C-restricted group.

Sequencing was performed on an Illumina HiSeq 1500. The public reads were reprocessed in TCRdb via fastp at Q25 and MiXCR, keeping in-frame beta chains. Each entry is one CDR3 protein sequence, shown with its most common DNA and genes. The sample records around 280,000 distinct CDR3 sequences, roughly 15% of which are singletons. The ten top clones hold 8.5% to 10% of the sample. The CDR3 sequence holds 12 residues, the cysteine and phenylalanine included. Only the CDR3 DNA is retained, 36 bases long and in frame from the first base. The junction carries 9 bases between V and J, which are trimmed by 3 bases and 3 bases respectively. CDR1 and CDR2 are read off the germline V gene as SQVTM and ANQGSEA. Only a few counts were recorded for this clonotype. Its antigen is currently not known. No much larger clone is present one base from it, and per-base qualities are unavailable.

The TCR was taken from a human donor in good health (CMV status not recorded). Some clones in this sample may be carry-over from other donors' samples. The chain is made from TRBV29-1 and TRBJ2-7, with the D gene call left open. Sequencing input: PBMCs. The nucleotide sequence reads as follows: TGCAGCGTTGAGGTGAGCAACTACGAGCAGTACTTC. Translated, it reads CSVEVSNYEQYF.